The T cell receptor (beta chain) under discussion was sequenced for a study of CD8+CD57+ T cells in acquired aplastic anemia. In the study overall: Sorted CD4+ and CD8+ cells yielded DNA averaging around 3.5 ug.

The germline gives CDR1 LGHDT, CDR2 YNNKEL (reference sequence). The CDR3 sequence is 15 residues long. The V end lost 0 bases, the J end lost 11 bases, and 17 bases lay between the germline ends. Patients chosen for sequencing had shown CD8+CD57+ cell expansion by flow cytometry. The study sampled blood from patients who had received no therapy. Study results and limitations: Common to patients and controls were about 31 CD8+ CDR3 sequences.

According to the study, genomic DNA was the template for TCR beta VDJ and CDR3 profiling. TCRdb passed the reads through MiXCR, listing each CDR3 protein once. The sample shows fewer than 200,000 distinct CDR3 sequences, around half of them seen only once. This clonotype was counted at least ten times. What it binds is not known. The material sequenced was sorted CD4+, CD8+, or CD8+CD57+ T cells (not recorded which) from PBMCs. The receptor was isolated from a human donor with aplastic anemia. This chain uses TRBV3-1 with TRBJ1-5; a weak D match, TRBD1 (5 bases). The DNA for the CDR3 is TGTGCCAGCAGCCAAGACACAGTGGGGGGTCGGGCCCAGCATTTT. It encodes CASSQDTVGGRAQHF.